Here is one T cell receptor beta chain with its context. Repertoires were generated with immunoSEQ multiplex PCR, while TCRdb's copy carries only in-frame clones and drops some. This table has 100,000 to 140,000 clones, around nine tenths appearing once. Germline assignment: CDR1 SNHLY and CDR2 FYNNEI. V shed 4 bases and J shed 8 bases, with 17 bases lying between them. The CDR3 totals 14 residues. This record comes from a study of T cell responses to AZD1222 COVID-19 vaccine. This receptor was taken from an adult who received the AZD1222 COVID-19 vaccine. The chain is built from TRBV2 and TRBJ1-1; D uncertain. The input for sequencing was peripheral blood, taken 28 days after the second AZD1222 dose. The CDR3 here is CASSASPVVQEAFF. The CDR3 DNA follows: TGTGCCAGCAGTGCGTCGCCTGTGGTGCAAGAAGCTTTCTTT.